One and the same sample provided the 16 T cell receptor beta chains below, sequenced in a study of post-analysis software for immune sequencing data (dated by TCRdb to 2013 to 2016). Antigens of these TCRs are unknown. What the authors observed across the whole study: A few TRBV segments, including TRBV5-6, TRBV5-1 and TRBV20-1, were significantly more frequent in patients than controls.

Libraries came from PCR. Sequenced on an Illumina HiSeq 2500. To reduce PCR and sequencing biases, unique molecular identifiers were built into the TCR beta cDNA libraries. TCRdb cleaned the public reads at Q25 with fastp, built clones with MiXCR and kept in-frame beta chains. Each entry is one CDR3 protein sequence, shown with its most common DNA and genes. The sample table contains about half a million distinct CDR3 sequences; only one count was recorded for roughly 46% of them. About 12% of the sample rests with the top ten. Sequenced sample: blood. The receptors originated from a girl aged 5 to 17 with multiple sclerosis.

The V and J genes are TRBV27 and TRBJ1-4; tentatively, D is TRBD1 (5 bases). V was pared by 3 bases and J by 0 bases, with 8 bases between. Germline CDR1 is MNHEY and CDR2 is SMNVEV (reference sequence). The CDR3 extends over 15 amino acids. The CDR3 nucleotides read TGTGCCAGCAGTTTCGGGGGAGCAACTAATGAAAAACTGTTTTTT. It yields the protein CASSFGGATNEKLFF.

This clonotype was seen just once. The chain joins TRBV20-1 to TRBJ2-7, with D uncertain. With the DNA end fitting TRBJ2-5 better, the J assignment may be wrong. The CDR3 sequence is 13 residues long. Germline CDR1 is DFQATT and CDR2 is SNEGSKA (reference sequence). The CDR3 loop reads CSATKSRWETQYF. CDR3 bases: TGCAGTGCCACCAAATCGCGTTGGGAGACCCAGTACTTC.

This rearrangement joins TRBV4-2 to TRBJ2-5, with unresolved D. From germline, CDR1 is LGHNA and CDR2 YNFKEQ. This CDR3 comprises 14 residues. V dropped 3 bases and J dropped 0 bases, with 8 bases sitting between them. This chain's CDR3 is CASSHGSDQETQYF. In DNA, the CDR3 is TGTGCCAGCAGCCATGGGTCAGACCAAGAGACCCAGTACTTC.

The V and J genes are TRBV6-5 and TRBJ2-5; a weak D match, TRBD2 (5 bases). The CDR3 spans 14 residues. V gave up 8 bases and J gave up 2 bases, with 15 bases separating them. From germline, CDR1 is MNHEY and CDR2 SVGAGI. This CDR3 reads CASASGNLQETQYF. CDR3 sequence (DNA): TGTGCCAGCGCATCCGGGAACCTACAAGAGACCCAGTACTTC.

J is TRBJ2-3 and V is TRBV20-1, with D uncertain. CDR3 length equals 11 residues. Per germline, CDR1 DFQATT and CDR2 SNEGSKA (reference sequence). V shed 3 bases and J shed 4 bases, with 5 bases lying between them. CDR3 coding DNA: TGCAGTGCTAGCCGGGCAGATACGCAGTATTTT. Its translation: CSASRADTQYF.

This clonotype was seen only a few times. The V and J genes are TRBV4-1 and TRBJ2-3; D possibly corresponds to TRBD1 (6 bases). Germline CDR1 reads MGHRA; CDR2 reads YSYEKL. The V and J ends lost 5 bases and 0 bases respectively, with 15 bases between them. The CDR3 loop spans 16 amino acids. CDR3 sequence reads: CASSSPGHISTDTQYF. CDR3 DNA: TGCGCCAGCAGCTCACCGGGACATATAAGCACAGATACGCAGTATTTT.

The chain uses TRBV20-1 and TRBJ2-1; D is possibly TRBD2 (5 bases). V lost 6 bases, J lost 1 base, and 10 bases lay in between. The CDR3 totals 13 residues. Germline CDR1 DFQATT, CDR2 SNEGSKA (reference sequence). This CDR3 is CSAPDLSYNEQFF. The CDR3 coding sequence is TGCAGTGCCCCGGACTTATCCTACAATGAGCAGTTCTTC.

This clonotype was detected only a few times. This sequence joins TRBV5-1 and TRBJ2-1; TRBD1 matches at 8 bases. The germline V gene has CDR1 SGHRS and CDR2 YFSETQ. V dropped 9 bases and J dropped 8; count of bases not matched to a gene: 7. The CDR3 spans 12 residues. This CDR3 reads CATVDRDDEQFF. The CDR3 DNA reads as TGCGCCACTGTGGACAGGGATGATGAGCAGTTCTTC. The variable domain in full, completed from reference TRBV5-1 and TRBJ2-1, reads KAGVTQTPRYLIKTRGQQVTLSCSPISGHRSVSWYQQTPGQGLQFLFEYFSETQRNKGNFPGRFSGRQFSNSRSEMNVSTLELGDSALYLCATVDRDDEQFFGPGTRLTVL.

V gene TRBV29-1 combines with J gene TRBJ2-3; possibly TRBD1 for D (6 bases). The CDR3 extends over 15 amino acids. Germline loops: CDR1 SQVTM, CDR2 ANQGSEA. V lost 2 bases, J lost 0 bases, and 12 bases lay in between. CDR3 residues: CSVEQGRVSTDTQYF. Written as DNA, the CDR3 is TGCAGCGTTGAACAGGGGCGAGTGAGCACAGATACGCAGTATTTT.

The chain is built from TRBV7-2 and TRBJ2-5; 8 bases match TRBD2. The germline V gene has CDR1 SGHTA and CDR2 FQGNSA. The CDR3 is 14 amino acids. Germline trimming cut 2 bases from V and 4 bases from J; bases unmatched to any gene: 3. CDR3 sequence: CASSLQSGRETQYF. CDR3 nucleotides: TGTGCCAGCAGCTTACAAAGCGGGAGAGAGACCCAGTACTTC.

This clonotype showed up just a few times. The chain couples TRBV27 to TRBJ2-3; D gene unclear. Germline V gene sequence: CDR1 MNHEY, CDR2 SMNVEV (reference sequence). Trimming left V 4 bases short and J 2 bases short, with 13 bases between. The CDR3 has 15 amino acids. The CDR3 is CASSSGIHPTDTQYF. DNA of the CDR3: TGTGCCAGCAGTTCGGGCATACACCCCACAGATACGCAGTATTTT.

In nucleotides, the CDR3 is TGCAGTGCAAGAACGGGAGGCACAGATACGCAGTATTTT. As protein: CSARTGGTDTQYF. The chain uses TRBV20-1 and TRBJ2-3; possible D gene TRBD2, 6 bases. The CDR3 runs to 13 residues. V was pared by 6 bases and J by 1 base, with 11 bases between. Germline V gene lookup returns CDR1 DFQATT and CDR2 SNEGSKA (reference sequence).

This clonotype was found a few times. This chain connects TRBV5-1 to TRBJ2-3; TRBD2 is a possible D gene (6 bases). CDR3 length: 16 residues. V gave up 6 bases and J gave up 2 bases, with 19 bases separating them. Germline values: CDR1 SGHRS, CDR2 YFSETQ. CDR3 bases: TGCGCCAGCACCGACCCCGACCAGCGGGTCACAGATACGCAGTATTTT. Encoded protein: CASTDPDQRVTDTQYF.

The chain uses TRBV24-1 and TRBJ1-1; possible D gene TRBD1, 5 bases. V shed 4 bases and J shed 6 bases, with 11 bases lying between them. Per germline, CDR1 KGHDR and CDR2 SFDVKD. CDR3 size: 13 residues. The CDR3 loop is CATSEYDRSEAFF. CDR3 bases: TGTGCCACCAGTGAGTACGACAGATCTGAAGCTTTCTTT.

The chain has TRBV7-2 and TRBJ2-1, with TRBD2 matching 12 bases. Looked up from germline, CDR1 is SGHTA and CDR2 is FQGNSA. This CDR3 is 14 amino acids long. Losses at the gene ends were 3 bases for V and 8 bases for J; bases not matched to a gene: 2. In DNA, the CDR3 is TGTGCCAGCAGCTTTGGACTAGCGGGGTATGAGCAGTTCTTC. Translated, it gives CASSFGLAGYEQFF.

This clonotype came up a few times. The DNA of the CDR3 is TGTGCCAGCAGTATTAGACAGGGAACCTACAATGAGCAGTTCTTC. Protein: CASSIRQGTYNEQFF. The genes are TRBV7-2 and TRBJ2-1, with 7 bases aligning to TRBD1. The CDR3 runs to 15 residues. V gave up 6 bases and J gave up 2 bases; unmatched junction bases: 7. Per germline, CDR1 SGHTA and CDR2 FQGNSA.